The T cell receptor (beta chain) described here comes from a study of regulatory T cells in long-lasting Graves disease. CDR1 ENHRY and CDR2 SYGVKD come from the germline V gene. The CDR3 covers 12 residues. With iRepertoire HTBI primers and Arm-PCR of CDR3 regions, TCR beta libraries were built. TCRdb called the multiplex PCR reads again in MiXCR, with one record for every CDR3 protein. Counted here are 250,000 or so distinct CDR3 sequences, 20% to 25% occurring once; the ten biggest clones make up roughly 13%. As for time point: newly diagnosed GD, antithyroid drugs for less than 3 months. Following extraction of RNA from PBMCs, that RNA was used to make the TCR library. Concerning this clonotype: One end of the junction fails to match germline, which may point to a read error.

The chain carries TRBV10-3 and TRBJ1-1; D unresolved. Sequences were derived from peripheral blood mononuclear cells (PBMCs), sampled at new diagnosis, from a patient treated with antithyroid drugs. The receptor comes from a female donor with Graves disease. In DNA form, the CDR3 reads TGTGTCATCAAAAAAGAGAACGCTGAAGCTTTCTTC. Translation: CVIKKENAEAFF.